This T cell receptor (beta chain) came from a study of blood T cell repertoires in COVID-19. As handled by the study authors: Amplification from reference gene primers served as the basis for estimated nucleated cell counts. Repertoires were generated with immunoSEQ multiplex PCR, while TCRdb's copy carries only in-frame clones and drops some. The DNA gave D and trimming, while V, J and clone size come from that table. The sample lists 130,000 or so clones; about 84% were seen once. The germline V gene encodes CDR1 GTSNPN and CDR2 SVGIG (reference sequence). V was trimmed by 2 bases and J by 7 bases, leaving 17 bases between them. The CDR3 extends over 15 amino acids.

This receptor was obtained from a woman in her sixties or seventies with acute or convalescent COVID-19. Sequencing was carried out using peripheral blood. The V gene is TRBV30, the J gene TRBJ2-2; TRBD2 might be the D (7 bases). CDR3 residues: CAWSSGGVVGGELFF. DNA for the CDR3: TGTGCCTGGAGTTCGGGGGGCGTTGTTGGCGGGGAGCTGTTTTTT.